The 30 T cell receptor beta chains presented below share a single source sample, sequenced in a study of cytomegalovirus exposure and HLA in healthy donors. The primer mix had 60 Vbeta and 13 Jbeta primers. The protocol was immunoSEQ multiplex PCR, while the TCRdb copy is restricted to in-frame clones and leaves out a portion. The sample has 60,000 to 70,000 clones, approximately 78% seen once; the top ten hold more than 7.5%. What was sequenced was PBMCs. These receptors originate from a man between 40 and 49 years old in good health and CMV-seronegative.

The gene calls are TRBV9 and TRBJ1-3; 7 bases fit TRBD1. Germline V gene sequence: CDR1 SGDLS, CDR2 YYNGEE. Trimming at V came to 4 bases and at J to 6 bases, leaving 10 bases not matched to a gene. This CDR3 spans 15 amino acids. In nucleotides, the CDR3 is TGTGCCAGCAGCCTTACGAGGGACAGCGTAAACACCATATATTTT. It yields the protein CASSLTRDSVNTIYF.

V gene TRBV5-5 combines with J gene TRBJ2-1, with TRBD2 matching 10 bases. J was trimmed by 5 bases and V by 7 bases; bases with no gene match: 12. The CDR3 spans 16 residues. Germline-derived CDR1 and CDR2 are SGHKS and YYEKEE (reference sequence). The CDR3 DNA is TGTGCCAGCTGGGGGACTAGCGCCCACCCAAACAATGAGCAGTTCTTC. It specifies CASWGTSAHPNNEQFF. The full variable domain, its missing parts supplied by reference TRBV5-5 and TRBJ2-1, is DAGVTQSPTHLIKTRGQQVTLRCSPISGHKSVSWYQQVLGQGPQFIFQYYEKEERGRGNFPDRFSARQFPNYSSELNVNALLLGDSALYLCASWGTSAHPNNEQFFGPGTRLTVL.

The V and J genes are TRBV11-2 and TRBJ2-1; 8 nucleotides agree with TRBD2. The CDR3 runs 17 residues. J was trimmed by 8 bases and V by 2 bases; bases with no gene match: 14. Germline V gene sequence: CDR1 SGHAT, CDR2 FQNNGV. The CDR3 loop reads CASSLSPLRAGGYEQFF. The DNA of the CDR3 is TGTGCCAGCAGCTTATCTCCCCTCAGGGCGGGGGGATATGAGCAGTTCTTC.

The chain couples TRBV15 to TRBJ1-5, with unresolved D. V lost 2 bases and J lost 2, with 7 bases in between. Germline V gene lookup returns CDR1 LNHNV and CDR2 YYDKDF (reference sequence). This CDR3 is 14 amino acids long. This CDR3 reads CATSRSSGNQPQHF. DNA of the CDR3: TGTGCCACCAGCAGATCCTCCGGCAATCAGCCCCAGCATTTT.

The chain uses TRBV10-3 and TRBJ2-5; tentatively, D is TRBD2 (5 bases). V lost 5 bases, J lost 2 bases, and 9 bases lay in between. The germline CDR1 and CDR2 sequences are ENHRY and SYGVKD. The CDR3 is made up of 13 amino acids. The CDR3 DNA is TGTGCCATCAGTAAAGGACTTCAAGAGACCCAGTACTTC. Its translation is CAISKGLQETQYF.

This clone occurred once. V is TRBV29-1 and J is TRBJ2-7, with a weak D call TRBD2 (5 bases). The CDR3 has 12 residues. The germline V and J ends were trimmed by 1 base and 2 bases, with 6 bases remaining between them. Germline CDR1 is SQVTM and CDR2 is ANQGSEA. This chain's CDR3 is CSVEAGTYEQYF. The CDR3 nucleotides are TGCAGCGTTGAAGCCGGGACCTACGAGCAGTACTTC.

This clone was recorded a few times. The chain links TRBV21-1 to TRBJ2-2; TRBD2, as called in the table, went unchecked against the DNA. TRBV21-1 is deemed a pseudogene. The CDR3 spans 12 residues. The DNA of the CDR3 is TGTGCCAGACCGGGGAACACCGGGGAGCTGTTTTTT. Its protein is CARPGNTGELFF.

The chain employs TRBV28 and TRBJ1-2; maybe TRBD1 (5 bases). Trimming left V 6 bases short and J 8 bases short, with 16 bases between. This CDR3 comprises 13 residues. Germline V gives CDR1 MDHEN, CDR2 SYDVKM. CDR3 region: CASREGAVEGYTF. The CDR3 DNA is TGTGCCAGCAGGGAAGGGGCCGTTGAAGGCTACACCTTC.

About this clone: The junction departs from germline at one end; a sequencing error may be responsible. The chain uses TRBV7-9 and TRBJ2-7, with 11 positions matching TRBD2. Germline CDR1 reads SEHNR; CDR2 reads FQNEAQ (reference sequence). The CDR3 extends over 16 amino acids. The CDR3 DNA reads TGTTCCAGCAGCATGCTCGGGACTAGCGGCTCCTACGAGCAGTACTTC. Translation gives CSSSMLGTSGSYEQYF.

The chain employs TRBV9 and TRBJ1-3; 7 positions agree with TRBD1. V lost 0 bases and J lost 3; bases outside the gene matches: 0. CDR3 length: 14 amino acids. Looked up from germline, CDR1 is SGDLS and CDR2 is YYNGEE. The CDR3 coding sequence is TGTGCCAGCAGCGTAGGACAGGGTGGAAACACCATATATTTT. The encoded protein is CASSVGQGGNTIYF.

This sequence joins TRBV5-1 and TRBJ2-7; possibly TRBD2 for D (6 bases). The V end was cut by 4 bases, the J end by 2 bases, with 10 bases between. Germline loops: CDR1 SGHRS, CDR2 YFSETQ. The CDR3 runs 13 residues. The CDR3 loop is CASSGGTPYEQYF. The CDR3 DNA follows: TGCGCCAGCAGCGGAGGGACCCCCTACGAGCAGTACTTC.

In the case of this clone: This CDR3 is also generated by other DNA sequences in the sample. The V gene is TRBV7-2, the J gene TRBJ2-2, with TRBD2 identical over 12 bases. CDR1 and CDR2 from the germline V gene are SGHTA and FQGNSA. V trimming: 6 bases; J trimming: 6 bases; junction bases outside the gene matches: 5. The CDR3 extends over 15 amino acids. This CDR3 reads CASRNLAGGPGELFF. The CDR3 region has the DNA TGTGCCAGCAGAAACCTAGCGGGGGGGCCCGGGGAGCTGTTTTTT.

This clone was counted a few times. The chain carries TRBV5-1 and TRBJ1-1, with TRBD1 matching over 8 bases. The CDR3 totals 15 residues. The junction had 12 bases not matched to a gene; V was cut back by 5 bases and J by 6 bases. CDR1 and CDR2 from the germline V gene are SGHRS and YFSETQ. The CDR3 DNA reads as TGCGCCAGCAGTCCCACCCAGGGGGCTCGAGCTGAAGCTTTCTTT. It is translated as CASSPTQGARAEAFF. Using reference TRBV5-1 and TRBJ1-1 for the parts outside the CDR3, the full variable domain is KAGVTQTPRYLIKTRGQQVTLSCSPISGHRSVSWYQQTPGQGLQFLFEYFSETQRNKGNFPGRFSGRQFSNSRSEMNVSTLELGDSALYLCASSPTQGARAEAFFGQGTRLTVV.

CDR3 amino acids: CASTRQKETQYF. CDR3 in DNA: TGTGCCAGCACAAGACAGAAGGAGACCCAGTACTTC. The V call is TRBV2, the J call TRBJ2-5; possibly TRBD1 for D (5 bases). The CDR3 totals 12 residues. Trimming cost V 7 bases and J 5 bases, with 11 bases left between them. CDR1 is SNHLY, CDR2 FYNNEI, per germline. Supplemented by reference TRBV2 and TRBJ2-5, the full variable domain reads EPEVTQTPSHQVTQMGQEVILRCVPISNHLYFYWYRQILGQKVEFLVSFYNNEISEKSEIFDDQFSVERPDGSNFTLKIRSTKLEDSAMYFCASTRQKETQYFGPGTRLLVL.

This rearrangement joins TRBV5-1 to TRBJ2-7; 7 nucleotides align to TRBD2. From germline, CDR1 is SGHRS and CDR2 YFSETQ. V gave up 0 bases and J gave up 2 bases; unmatched junction bases: 5. The CDR3 sequence is 15 residues long. CDR3 protein: CASSLAKRGPYEQYF. CDR3 coding DNA: TGCGCCAGCAGCTTGGCCAAGCGGGGACCCTACGAGCAGTACTTC.

The chain links TRBV21-1 to TRBJ1-2; the table's D call, TRBD1, has no DNA check behind it. TRBV21-1 is a documented pseudogene. This CDR3 is 16 amino acids long. CDR3 bases: TGTGCCAGCAGCAAAGTGGGACAGGGGGGGTTCTATGGCTACACCTTC. It translates to CASSKVGQGGFYGYTF.

DNA for the CDR3: TGTGCCGGGGGGGGTGCGAGCTCTGGAAACACCATATATTTT. As protein: CAGGGASSGNTIYF. This chain joins TRBV7-9 and TRBJ1-3; tentative D call: TRBD1 (5 bases). V lost 11 bases, J lost 0 bases, and 14 bases lay in between. The CDR3 runs 14 residues. Germline V CDR1 and CDR2: SEHNR, FQNEAQ (reference sequence).

The chain employs TRBV19 and TRBJ1-1; D is ambiguous. This CDR3 has 13 residues. Germline CDR1 and CDR2: LNHDA and SQIVND (reference sequence). V was pared by 2 bases and J by 5 bases, with 9 bases between. As DNA, the CDR3 is TGTGCCAGTAGTATAACATCCGGGACTGAAGCTTTCTTT. This encodes CASSITSGTEAFF.

A few counts support this clone. This sequence joins TRBV28 and TRBJ2-7, with TRBD2 identical over 8 bases. In germline, CDR1 is MDHEN, CDR2 SYDVKM. The CDR3 runs 15 residues. The J segment lost 0 bases and the V segment lost 6 bases, leaving 7 bases of the junction unmatched. The chain's CDR3 is CASSQESGSSYEQYF. The CDR3 bases are TGTGCCAGCAGCCAAGAAAGCGGGAGCTCCTACGAGCAGTACTTC. Using reference TRBV28 and TRBJ2-7 for the parts outside the CDR3, the full variable domain is DVKVTQSSRYLVKRTGEKVFLECVQDMDHENMFWYRQDPGLGLRLIYFSYDVKMKEKGDIPEGYSVSREKKERFSLILESASTNQTSMYLCASSQESGSSYEQYFGPGTRLTVT.

The V and J genes are TRBV19 and TRBJ2-4; D ambiguous. From germline, CDR1 is LNHDA and CDR2 SQIVND (reference sequence). V lost 4 bases and J lost 9, with 7 bases in between. The CDR3 loop spans 11 amino acids. DNA for the CDR3: TGTGCCAGTAGTACTTCTATCATTCAGTACTTC. Protein: CASSTSIIQYF.

The chain combines TRBV19 with TRBJ1-5; 7 positions match TRBD1. The germline gives CDR1 LNHDA, CDR2 SQIVND (reference sequence). This CDR3 has 15 residues. The ends lost 6 bases at V and 6 bases at J; junction bases unmatched: 11. CDR3 DNA sequence: TGTGCCAGTAGCTCACAGGGGTGGGGTGGTCAGCCCCAGCATTTT. Its protein product is CASSSQGWGGQPQHF.

V and J are TRBV6-5 and TRBJ1-6, with D perhaps TRBD1 (5 bases). CDR3 size: 16 residues. Germline V gene data show CDR1 as MNHEY and CDR2 as SVGAGI. The V end was cut by 0 bases, the J end by 5 bases, with 11 bases between. The CDR3 DNA is TGTGCCAGCAGTTACTCCACGACAGCCGATAATTCACCCCTCCACTTT. Protein: CASSYSTTADNSPLHF.

The chain joins TRBV5-1 to TRBJ2-3; no firm D call. The V end lost 0 bases, the J end lost 4 bases, and 9 bases lay between the germline ends. Germline CDR1 SGHRS, CDR2 YFSETQ. The CDR3 totals 14 residues. CDR3 sequence (DNA): TGCGCCAGCAGCTTGGGGCCGTTTCCAGATACGCAGTATTTT. Translation: CASSLGPFPDTQYF.

The CDR3 region is CASGPEGTVNTEAFF. CDR3 nucleotide sequence: TGTGCCAGCGGCCCAGAAGGGACAGTGAACACTGAAGCTTTCTTT. This chain connects TRBV7-3 to TRBJ1-1, with TRBD1 matching 7 bases. The CDR3 totals 15 residues. Germline values: CDR1 SGHTA, CDR2 FQGTGA. V shed 8 bases, J shed 0 bases, and the junction held 9 bases outside the gene matches.

This chain uses TRBV25-1 with TRBJ1-4; D is possibly TRBD1 (6 bases). This CDR3 comprises 13 residues. V lost 6 bases to trimming and J lost 1 base, with 6 bases between them. Germline CDR1 is MGHDK and CDR2 is SYGVNS. CDR3 region: CASRDRTNEKLFF. CDR3 bases: TGTGCCAGCAGGGACAGAACTAATGAAAAACTGTTTTTT.

CDR3 sequence (DNA): TGTGCCAGCAAAAAAGAGGTCAGGGGGTATGGCTACACCTTC. Translated, it gives CASKKEVRGYGYTF. The rearrangement joins TRBV5-4 to TRBJ1-2, with 7 bases identical to TRBD1. Germline CDR1 is SGHNT and CDR2 is YYREEE (reference sequence). With V trimmed by 6 bases and J by 5 bases, 10 bases remained unmatched. This CDR3 contains 14 residues.

The sample holds a few counts of this clone. The CDR3 loop is CASGERDRDTEAFF. Here the CDR3 DNA reads TGTGCCAGCGGAGAAAGGGACAGGGACACTGAAGCTTTCTTT. V gene TRBV6-5 combines with J gene TRBJ1-1, with 9 bases identical to TRBD1. Germline V CDR1 and CDR2: MNHEY, SVGAGI. The V segment lost 8 bases and the J segment 3 bases; nucleotides outside the gene matches: 7. The CDR3 totals 14 residues.

The chain carries TRBV5-4 and TRBJ2-2; 9 nucleotides match TRBD2. Germline assignment: CDR1 SGHNT and CDR2 YYREEE (reference sequence). V trimming: 3 bases; J trimming: 2 bases; junction bases outside the gene matches: 5. CDR3 length equals 16 residues. The CDR3 nucleotides are TGTGCCAGCAGCTCCCGGACTAGCGCAAACACCGGGGAGCTGTTTTTT. Translation gives CASSSRTSANTGELFF.

J is TRBJ2-3 and V is TRBV2; 8 positions agree with TRBD2. Germline CDR1 and CDR2: SNHLY and FYNNEI. V shed 9 bases and J 2 bases; nucleotides not matched to a gene: 7. The CDR3 loop spans 14 amino acids. DNA for the CDR3: TGTGCCAGTCTAGCGGGTCTTCCCACAGATACGCAGTATTTT. It codes for CASLAGLPTDTQYF.

The chain employs TRBV9 and TRBJ2-5, with D maybe TRBD1 (5 bases). The V gene's germline CDR1 is SGDLS and CDR2 YYNGEE. This CDR3 spans 14 amino acids. Trimming removed 5 bases from V and 1 base from J, with 12 bases in between. CDR3 DNA sequence: TGTGCCAGCAGTGCGGATAGGGGCCAAGAGACCCAGTACTTC. Translation: CASSADRGQETQYF.